A single sample is the source of the 26 T cell receptor beta chains below, sequenced in a study of a mutant IDH1 vaccine in newly diagnosed glioma. Time point: week 5, during vaccination. Every single dose of the vaccine, 300 ug of mutant IDH1 20-mer peptide, came with topical imiquimod. Their specific antigens are unknown. This table comes from immunoSEQ multiplex PCR, and its TCRdb copy is limited to in-frame clones, with some not included. The sample holds more than 25,000 clones, about three quarters seen once. Sample: PBMCs, taken from a glioma patient whose treatment included an IDH1 peptide vaccine. These receptor sequences come from a man aged 35 to 55 with glioma.

This clone was counted once. V gene TRBV25-1 combines with J gene TRBJ2-1, with D tentatively TRBD2 (5 bases). V dropped 3 bases and J dropped 3 bases, with 12 bases sitting between them. Germline V gene data show CDR1 as MGHDK and CDR2 as SYGVNS. CDR3 size: 15 residues. This CDR3 is CASSDTNSGYNEQFF. Here the CDR3 DNA reads TGTGCCAGCAGTGATACTAACAGCGGCTACAATGAGCAGTTCTTC.

The chain is built from TRBV11-2 and TRBJ1-4, with a tentative D call TRBD1 (6 bases). Per germline, CDR1 SGHAT and CDR2 FQNNGV. The CDR3 totals 13 residues. Between the trimmed V and J ends, which lost 6 bases and 12 bases, there was a span of 17 bases. The CDR3 region has the DNA TGTGCCAGCAGTCCGATCCCGACAGGAGAACTGTTTTTT. Protein: CASSPIPTGELFF.

V and J are TRBV10-2 and TRBJ2-7; 8 nucleotides agree with TRBD2. The junction had 9 bases not matched to a gene; V was cut back by 5 bases and J by 3 bases. Per germline, CDR1 WSHSY and CDR2 SAAADI. The CDR3 consists of 15 residues. The CDR3 DNA follows: TGCGCCAGCAGTTTGGGCGGGAGGCACGTCTACGAGCAGTACGTC. Translated: CASSLGGRHVYEQYV.

This chain links TRBV11-2 with TRBJ2-3; weak D call: TRBD2 (5 bases). Trimming cost V 5 bases and J 8 bases, with 8 bases left between them. The CDR3 is 11 amino acids. Germline CDR1 reads SGHAT; CDR2 reads FQNNGV. The CDR3 reads CASSTGSTQYF. For the CDR3, the DNA is TGTGCCAGCAGCACGGGGAGTACGCAGTATTTT.

J is TRBJ2-1 and V is TRBV27; 8 bases line up with TRBD2. The CDR3 consists of 13 residues. The V gene's germline CDR1 is MNHEY and CDR2 SMNVEV (reference sequence). J lost 9 bases, V lost 3 bases, and 4 bases had no gene match. For the CDR3, the DNA is TGTGCCAGCAGTTTTTCAGCGGGAGCTGAGCAGTTCTTC. Translating it yields CASSFSAGAEQFF.

This clone appeared once. This chain connects TRBV6-1 to TRBJ1-6, with TRBD1 as a possible D gene (5 bases). The germline V gene encodes CDR1 MNHNS and CDR2 SASEGT. This CDR3 spans 12 amino acids. V was trimmed by 8 bases and J by 9 bases, leaving 11 bases between them. CDR3 in DNA: TGTGCCAGCCTCCGGGGACGTTCACCCCTCCACTTT. It codes for CASLRGRSPLHF.

This sequence joins TRBV11-3 and TRBJ1-2, with D unresolved. The CDR3 contains 12 residues. Trimming pared 1 base from V and 5 bases from J, leaving 5 bases between. Germline V gene sequence: CDR1 SGHNT, CDR2 YENEEA. In nucleotides, the CDR3 is TGTGCCAGCAGCTTAGGCGATTATGGCTACACCTTC. The encoded protein is CASSLGDYGYTF.

This sequence joins TRBV11-3 and TRBJ2-7; a weak D match, TRBD2 (6 bases). Trimming took off 5 bases at V and 5 bases at J, with 13 bases between the two ends. The germline V gene has CDR1 SGHNT and CDR2 YENEEA. The CDR3 contains 13 residues. The DNA of the CDR3 is TGTGCCAGCAGCCCCGACCCGGGAGACGAGCAGTACTTC. Its translation is CASSPDPGDEQYF.

V and J are TRBV7-2 and TRBJ2-7, with TRBD1 as a possible D gene (5 bases). In germline, CDR1 is SGHTA, CDR2 FQGNSA. The CDR3 is made up of 16 amino acids. V gave up 3 bases and J gave up 2 bases, with 17 bases separating them. CDR3 loop: CASSFKKDQGTYEQYV. The CDR3 DNA reads as TGTGCCAGCAGCTTTAAGAAGGACCAGGGAACCTACGAGCAGTACGTC.

V gene TRBV6-1 combines with J gene TRBJ2-3, with a possible D match to TRBD1 (6 bases). V lost 5 bases and J lost 9, with 12 bases in between. This CDR3 spans 12 amino acids. Germline CDR1 MNHNS, CDR2 SASEGT. CDR3 in DNA: TGTGCCAGCAGTTTAGAACAGGGAACGCAGTATTTT. It specifies CASSLEQGTQYF.

V is TRBV15 and J is TRBJ1-3; the match to TRBD1 covers 9 bases. The CDR3 covers 16 residues. V was clipped by 2 bases and J by 4 bases; unmatched bases: 6. In germline, CDR1 is LNHNV, CDR2 YYDKDF (reference sequence). DNA of the CDR3: TGTGCCACCAGCAGAAAGCCCGGGACAGGGGGAAACACCATATATTTT. It is translated as CATSRKPGTGGNTIYF.

The chain uses TRBV29-1 and TRBJ1-2, with 12 nucleotides matching TRBD1. Germline V gene data show CDR1 as SQVTM and CDR2 as ANQGSEA. CDR3 length equals 14 residues. Unmatched junction bases numbered 7, after V lost 3 bases and J lost 8 bases. This chain's CDR3 is CSVERGTGGAGYTF. Written as DNA, the CDR3 is TGCAGCGTTGAGAGAGGGACAGGGGGCGCCGGCTACACCTTC.

As concerns this clone: One junction end disagrees with the germline gene, perhaps due to a read error. This sequence joins TRBV6-1 and TRBJ2-1; D is ambiguous. CDR3 size: 14 residues. Per the germline V gene, CDR1 is MNHNS and CDR2 is SASEGT. CDR3 sequence: CASSEAGPQYEQFF. DNA of the CDR3: TGTGCCAGCAGCGAAGCCGGGCCACAATATGAGCAGTTCTTC.

The V gene is TRBV4-2, the J gene TRBJ1-2; TRBD1 might be the D (5 bases). This CDR3 spans 15 amino acids. Trimming left V 5 bases short and J 7 bases short, with 20 bases between. CDR1 is LGHNA and CDR2 is YNFKEQ in the germline V gene. CDR3 in DNA: TGTGCCAGCAGCTTGTTCTGGCAGGGAGAACGTGGCTACACCTTC. Protein: CASSLFWQGERGYTF.

The rearrangement uses TRBV19 and TRBJ1-3; 7 bases match TRBD1. This CDR3 spans 14 amino acids. Germline CDR1 reads LNHDA; CDR2 reads SQIVND (reference sequence). The trim removed 9 bases at V and 4 bases at J, leaving 9 bases unmatched. CDR3 region: CASTRGGSGNTIYF. DNA for the CDR3: TGTGCCAGCACTCGAGGGGGCTCGGGAAACACCATATATTTT.

The chain uses TRBV6-5 and TRBJ2-5; D is ambiguous. V lost 5 bases and J 2 bases, leaving 9 bases between the germline ends. Germline loops: CDR1 MNHEY, CDR2 SVGAGI. The CDR3 is 13 amino acids. The CDR3 loop is CASSPRIQETQYF. The CDR3 DNA reads as TGTGCCAGCAGTCCCAGAATTCAAGAGACCCAGTACTTC.

This clone was detected once. V usage is TRBV30 and J usage is TRBJ2-3; 9 positions agree with TRBD1. Germline V gene sequence: CDR1 GTSNPN, CDR2 SVGIG (reference sequence). V lost 2 bases, J lost 4 bases, and 7 bases stayed unmatched. The CDR3 loop spans 15 amino acids. The DNA for the CDR3 is TGTGCCTGGAGTCCACGACAGGGGGTCTCAGATACGCAGTATTTT. This codes for CAWSPRQGVSDTQYF. Full variable domain (outside the CDR3, taken from reference TRBV30 and TRBJ2-3): SQTIHQWPATLVQPVGSPLSLECTVEGTSNPNLYWYRQAAGRGLQLLFYSVGIGQISSEVPQNLSASRPQDRQFILSSKKLLLSDSGFYLCAWSPRQGVSDTQYFGPGTRLTVL.

The CDR3 DNA sequence: TGTGCCAGCAGTTCCTGGGGTAAGGGTCGGGAGCAGTACGTC. As protein: CASSSWGKGREQYV. The chain couples TRBV6-5 to TRBJ2-7, with D uncertain. Trimming removed 4 bases from V and 7 bases from J, with 17 bases in between. CDR1 is MNHEY and CDR2 is SVGAGI in the germline V gene. The CDR3 consists of 14 residues.

This clone is a singleton in its sample. The J gene is TRBJ2-6, the V gene TRBV11-2; the D gene is possibly TRBD2 (5 bases). Germline values: CDR1 SGHAT, CDR2 FQNNGV. Trimming cost V 1 base and J 4 bases, with 14 bases left between them. The CDR3 has 17 residues. This CDR3 reads CASSLGPRGPGANVLTF. The CDR3 nucleotides are TGTGCCAGCAGCTTAGGGCCCCGAGGGCCCGGGGCCAACGTCCTGACTTTC.

The rearrangement uses TRBV5-1 and TRBJ1-6; TRBD1 aligns across 7 bases. CDR1 SGHRS and CDR2 YFSETQ come from the germline V gene. The CDR3 sequence is 16 residues long. The junction had 9 bases not matched to a gene; V was cut back by 0 bases and J by 9 bases. As DNA, the CDR3 is TGCGCCAGCAGCTTGGAGGGCAGGGACAGAAGTTCACCCCTCCACTTT. This encodes CASSLEGRDRSSPLHF.

This clone has more than one count but fewer than ten. V is TRBV2 and J is TRBJ2-5; TRBD1 matches at 7 bases. J was trimmed by 5 bases and V by 8 bases; bases with no gene match: 5. The CDR3 covers 12 residues. Germline-derived CDR1 and CDR2 are SNHLY and FYNNEI. CDR3 amino acids: CASQQGPETQYF. The CDR3 region has the DNA TGTGCCAGCCAACAGGGGCCTGAGACCCAGTACTTC. Filled out from reference TRBV2 and TRBJ2-5, the complete variable domain reads EPEVTQTPSHQVTQMGQEVILRCVPISNHLYFYWYRQILGQKVEFLVSFYNNEISEKSEIFDDQFSVERPDGSNFTLKIRSTKLEDSAMYFCASQQGPETQYFGPGTRLLVL.

The rearrangement uses TRBV5-6 and TRBJ2-1; a possible D gene is TRBD1 (5 bases). The CDR3 covers 13 residues. Germline CDR1 SGHDT, CDR2 YYEEEE. V was cut by 0 bases and J by 8 bases, with 9 bases left in between. The CDR3 loop reads CASSLVGQHEQFF. CDR3 nucleotides: TGTGCCAGCAGCTTGGTGGGGCAACATGAGCAGTTCTTC.

The V call is TRBV19, the J call TRBJ2-7; D uncertain. V lost 5 bases and J 1 base, leaving 9 bases between the germline ends. CDR3 length equals 13 residues. The V gene's germline CDR1 is LNHDA and CDR2 SQIVND (reference sequence). CDR3 sequence: CASSLLPSYEQYF. CDR3 DNA: TGTGCCAGTAGTCTCCTCCCTTCCTACGAGCAGTACTTC.

The V and J genes are TRBV9 and TRBJ1-1; D is uncertain. Trimming left V 4 bases short and J 7 bases short, with 14 bases between. The CDR3 runs 13 residues. The germline gives CDR1 SGDLS, CDR2 YYNGEE. The CDR3 bases are TGTGCCAGCAGCCCACAACCCGCACTTGAAGCTTTCTTT. Its protein is CASSPQPALEAFF.

The CDR3 is CASSIGLRLNSTGELFF. CDR3 coding DNA: TGTGCCAGTAGTATCGGCCTGCGGCTAAACTCCACCGGGGAGCTGTTTTTT. V is TRBV19 and J is TRBJ2-2; D ambiguous. CDR3 size: 17 residues. The germline CDR1 and CDR2 sequences are LNHDA and SQIVND (reference sequence). V lost 3 bases, J lost 4 bases, and 18 bases lay in between.

The chain uses TRBV7-2 and TRBJ2-5; 8 bases map to TRBD2. Germline V gives CDR1 SGHTA, CDR2 FQGNSA. The CDR3 extends over 17 amino acids. V lost 4 bases, J lost 9 bases, and 19 bases stayed unmatched. CDR3 amino acids: CASSSRGGAGDRVAQYF. CDR3 DNA sequence: TGTGCCAGCAGCTCCCGAGGAGGAGCGGGAGATCGGGTGGCCCAGTACTTC.